Included here is one T cell receptor (beta chain) sequence, with context. Its antigen is unidentified. The data were obtained in a study of OX40 agonist ivuxolimab in advanced cancers. About the research overall: Patients received ivuxolimab, an agonistic anti-OX40 (CD134) antibody. Dosing consisted of intravenous ivuxolimab at 0.01 to 10 mg/kg every 2 weeks. General study findings and limits: Compared with CD4+, CD8+ T cells on average had more expanded clones.

This table comes from immunoSEQ multiplex PCR, and its TCRdb copy is limited to in-frame clones, with some not included. The profile shows some 74,000 clones, 80% to 95% of them singletons. CDR3 length: 16 residues. The germline gives CDR1 LNHDA, CDR2 SQIVND (reference sequence). V was clipped by 3 bases and J by 0 bases; unmatched bases: 5. Patients who had autoimmune disease history or got systemic immunosuppression were left out. J is TRBJ1-5 and V is TRBV19; 7 bases agree with TRBD1. This sequence originates from an adult with an advanced solid tumor such as melanoma, head and neck, liver or kidney cancer. The sample consisted of CD4+ or CD8+ T cells sorted from blood, taken in a trial of the OX40 agonist ivuxolimab. The CDR3 region has the DNA TGTGCCAGTAGTATTACCAGACAGGGTAGCAATCAGCCCCAGCATTTT. Its translation is CASSITRQGSNQPQHF.